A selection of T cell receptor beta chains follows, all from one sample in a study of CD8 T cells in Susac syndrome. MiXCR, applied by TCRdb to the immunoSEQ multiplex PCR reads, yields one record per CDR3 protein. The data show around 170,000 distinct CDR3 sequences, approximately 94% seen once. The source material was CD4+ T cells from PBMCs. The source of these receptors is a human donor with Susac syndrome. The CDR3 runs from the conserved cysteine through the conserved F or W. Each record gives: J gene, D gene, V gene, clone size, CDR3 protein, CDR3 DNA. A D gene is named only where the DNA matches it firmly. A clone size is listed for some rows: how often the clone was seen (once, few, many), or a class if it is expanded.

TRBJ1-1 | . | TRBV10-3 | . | CAISEMNTEAFF | TGTGCCATCAGTGAGATGAACACTGAAGCTTTCTTT
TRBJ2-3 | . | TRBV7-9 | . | CASPRIGVLDTQYF | TGTGCCAGCCCTCGAATAGGGGTCCTGGATACGCAGTATTTT
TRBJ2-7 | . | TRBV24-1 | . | CATSDPPGDSYEQYF | TGTGCCACCAGTGATCCCCCCGGGGACTCCTACGAGCAGTACTTC
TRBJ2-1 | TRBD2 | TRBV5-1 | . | CASSSGLAGGSESGYNEQFF | TGCGCCAGCAGCTCAGGACTAGCGGGGGGATCAGAGTCTGGATACAATGAGCAGTTCTTC
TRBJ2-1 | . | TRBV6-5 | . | CASSSLVNEQFF | TGTGCCAGCAGTTCACTAGTCAATGAGCAGTTCTTC
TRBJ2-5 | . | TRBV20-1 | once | CSARGARETQYF | TGCAGTGCTAGGGGGGCGCGAGAGACCCAGTACTTC
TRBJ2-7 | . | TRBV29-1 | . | CSVSFYLTGPQTYEQYF | TGCAGCGTCTCTTTCTATCTGACTGGACCTCAAACCTACGAGCAGTACTTC
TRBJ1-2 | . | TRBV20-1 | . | CSAEHRAVDGYTF | TGCAGTGCTGAGCACAGGGCGGTGGATGGCTACACCTTC
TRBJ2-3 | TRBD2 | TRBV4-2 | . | CASSQEMGGIAGADTQYF | TGTGCCAGCAGCCAAGAAATGGGCGGGATAGCGGGGGCCGATACGCAGTATTTT
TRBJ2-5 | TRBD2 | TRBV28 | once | CASSRMGGPQETQYF | TGTGCCAGCAGCCGGATGGGAGGGCCCCAAGAGACCCAGTACTTC
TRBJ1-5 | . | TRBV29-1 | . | CSVRLAGVGSNQPQHF | TGCAGCGTCAGGTTAGCGGGTGTGGGTAGCAATCAGCCCCAGCATTTT
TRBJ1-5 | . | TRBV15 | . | CATSRLRGENQPQHF | TGTGCCACCAGCAGACTCAGGGGAGAGAATCAGCCCCAGCATTTT
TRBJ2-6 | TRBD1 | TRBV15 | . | CATSGTGASGANVLTF | TGTGCCACCAGCGGGACAGGGGCCTCTGGGGCCAACGTCCTGACTTTC
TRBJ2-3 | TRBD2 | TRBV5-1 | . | CASSVRGSADTQYF | TGCGCCAGCAGCGTGCGGGGGAGCGCAGATACGCAGTATTTT
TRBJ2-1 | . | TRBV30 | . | CAWSVGGEQFF | TGTGCCTGGAGTGTAGGCGGAGAGCAGTTCTTC
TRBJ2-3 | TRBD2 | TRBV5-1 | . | CASRVLAGVADTQYF | TGCGCCAGCAGAGTACTAGCGGGGGTTGCTGATACGCAGTATTTT
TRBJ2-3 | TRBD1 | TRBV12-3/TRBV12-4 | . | CASSPRDRGPDTQYF | TGTGCCAGCAGTCCCCGGGACAGGGGACCAGATACGCAGTATTTT
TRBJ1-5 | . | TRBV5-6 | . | CASSLDGLSNQPQHF | TGTGCCAGCAGCTTGGACGGTCTTAGCAATCAGCCCCAGCATTTT
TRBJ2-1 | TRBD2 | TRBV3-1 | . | CASSQVLRLAGVDEQFF | TGTGCCAGCAGCCAAGTCCTTAGACTAGCGGGGGTCGATGAGCAGTTCTTC
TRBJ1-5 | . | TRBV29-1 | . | CSVEVWPADSNQPQHF | TGCAGCGTTGAGGTCTGGCCAGCCGATAGCAATCAGCCCCAGCATTTT
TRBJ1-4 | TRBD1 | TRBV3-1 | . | CASSESQGAEKLFF | TGTGCCAGCAGCGAATCACAGGGGGCTGAAAAACTGTTTTTT
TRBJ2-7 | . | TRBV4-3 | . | CASSQRAVSSYEQYF | TGCGCCAGCAGCCAAAGGGCGGTGAGCTCCTACGAGCAGTACTTC
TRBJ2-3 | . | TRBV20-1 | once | CSASLLGPTDTQYF | TGCAGTGCTAGCCTACTAGGCCCTACAGATACGCAGTATTTT
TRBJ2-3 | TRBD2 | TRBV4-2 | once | CASSQDLMTGTSNTDTQYF | TGTGCCAGCAGCCAAGACCTAATGACCGGGACTAGCAACACTGATACGCAGTATTTT
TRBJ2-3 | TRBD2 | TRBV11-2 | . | CASSLALAGGQGADTQYF | TGTGCCAGCAGCTTAGCACTAGCGGGGGGGCAGGGCGCCGATACGCAGTATTTT
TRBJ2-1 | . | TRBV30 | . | CAWQNNTPYNEQFF | TGTGCCTGGCAGAATAATACCCCCTACAATGAGCAGTTCTTC
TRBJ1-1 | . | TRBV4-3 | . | CASSQGLKNTEAFF | TGCGCCAGCAGCCAAGGGCTTAAGAACACTGAAGCTTTCTTT
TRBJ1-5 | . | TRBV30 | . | CAWSVGFGDPSYSNQPQHF | TGTGCCTGGAGTGTCGGGTTTGGCGATCCCTCATATAGCAATCAGCCCCAGCATTTT
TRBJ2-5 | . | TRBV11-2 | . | CASNTRPQETQYF | TGTGCCAGCAATACTAGACCCCAGGAGACCCAGTACTTC
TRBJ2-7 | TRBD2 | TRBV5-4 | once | CASSFGLAGGVSYEQYF | TGTGCCAGCAGCTTCGGACTAGCGGGGGGGGTCTCCTACGAGCAGTACTTC
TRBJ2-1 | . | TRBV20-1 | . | CSASQGGTSNEQFF | TGCAGTGCTAGCCAAGGGGGGACGAGCAATGAGCAGTTCTTC
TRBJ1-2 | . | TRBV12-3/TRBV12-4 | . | CASSRLRGPNYGYTF | TGTGCCAGCAGTCGCCTCAGGGGACCAAACTATGGCTACACCTTC
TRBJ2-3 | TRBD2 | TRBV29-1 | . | CSAKTSGGYTDTQYF | TGCAGCGCTAAGACTAGCGGGGGGTACACAGATACGCAGTATTTT
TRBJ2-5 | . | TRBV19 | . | CASRRTVQETQYF | TGTGCCAGTAGGAGGACAGTCCAAGAGACCCAGTACTTC
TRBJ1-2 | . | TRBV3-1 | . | CASSQDPRSYTF | TGTGCCAGCAGCCAAGATCCGAGGTCGTACACCTTC
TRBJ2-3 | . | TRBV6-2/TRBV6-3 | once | CASSYDLRPARPDTQYF | TGTGCCAGCAGTTACGATTTGAGACCTGCCCGCCCAGATACGCAGTATTTT
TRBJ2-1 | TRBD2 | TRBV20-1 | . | CSASGLAGASSYNEQFF | TGCAGTGCCTCTGGACTAGCGGGGGCGTCGTCCTACAATGAGCAGTTCTTC
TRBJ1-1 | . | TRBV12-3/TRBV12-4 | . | CASSLRLRAFF | TGTGCCAGCAGTTTAAGGTTGCGCGCTTTCTTT
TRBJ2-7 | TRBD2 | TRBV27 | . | CASSLAGELYPYEQYF | TGTGCCAGCAGTTTAGCGGGGGAGCTCTATCCCTACGAGCAGTACTTC
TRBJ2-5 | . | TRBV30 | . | CAWSVLVGVETQYF | TGTGCCTGGAGTGTACTGGTGGGGGTCGAGACCCAGTACTTC
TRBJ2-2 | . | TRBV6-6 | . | CASRETGELFF | TGTGCCAGCAGAGAAACCGGGGAGCTGTTTTTT
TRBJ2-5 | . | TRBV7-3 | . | CANKRCGYLQETQYF | TGTGCCAACAAACGATGCGGCTACCTTCAAGAGACCCAGTACTTC
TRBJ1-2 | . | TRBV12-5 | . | CASGLTLSGYTF | TGTGCTAGTGGTTTGACCCTCTCGGGCTACACCTTC
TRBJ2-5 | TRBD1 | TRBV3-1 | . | CASSLDGTGLWGTQYF | TGTGCCAGCAGCCTGGATGGGACAGGTCTCTGGGGGACCCAGTACTTC
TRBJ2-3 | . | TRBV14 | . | CASSQDSGLGTDTQYF | TGTGCCAGCAGCCAAGATTCAGGGTTAGGCACAGATACGCAGTATTTT